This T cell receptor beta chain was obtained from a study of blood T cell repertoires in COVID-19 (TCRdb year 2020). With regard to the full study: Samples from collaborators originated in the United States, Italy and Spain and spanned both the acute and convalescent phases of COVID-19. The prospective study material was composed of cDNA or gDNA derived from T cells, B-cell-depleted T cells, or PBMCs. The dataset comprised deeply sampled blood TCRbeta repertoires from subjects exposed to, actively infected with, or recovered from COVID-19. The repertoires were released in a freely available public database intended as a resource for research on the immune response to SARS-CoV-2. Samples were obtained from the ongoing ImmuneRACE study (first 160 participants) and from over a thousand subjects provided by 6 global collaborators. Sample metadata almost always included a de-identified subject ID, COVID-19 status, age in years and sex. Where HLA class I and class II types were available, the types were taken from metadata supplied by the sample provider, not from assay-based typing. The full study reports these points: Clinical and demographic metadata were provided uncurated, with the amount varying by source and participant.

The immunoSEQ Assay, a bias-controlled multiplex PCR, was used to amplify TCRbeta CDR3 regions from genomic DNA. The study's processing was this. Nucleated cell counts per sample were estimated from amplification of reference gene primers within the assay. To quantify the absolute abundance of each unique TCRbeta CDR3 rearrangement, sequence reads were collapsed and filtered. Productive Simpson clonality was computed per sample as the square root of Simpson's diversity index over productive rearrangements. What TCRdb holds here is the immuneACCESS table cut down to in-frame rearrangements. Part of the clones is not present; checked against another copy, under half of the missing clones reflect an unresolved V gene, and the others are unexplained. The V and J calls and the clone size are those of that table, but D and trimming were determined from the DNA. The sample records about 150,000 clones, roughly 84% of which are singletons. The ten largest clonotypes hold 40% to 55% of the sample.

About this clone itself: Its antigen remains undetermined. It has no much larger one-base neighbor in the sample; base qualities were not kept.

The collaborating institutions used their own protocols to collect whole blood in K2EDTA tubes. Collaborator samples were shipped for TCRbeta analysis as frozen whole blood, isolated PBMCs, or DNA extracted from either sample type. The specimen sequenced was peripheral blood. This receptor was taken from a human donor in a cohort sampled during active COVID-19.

The base sequence is TGTGCCAGCAGCCCCGGGACAGTCCATCAGCCCCAGCATTTT. This sequence encodes CASSPGTVHQPQHF. Recombination connected TRBV3-1 (or the pseudogene TRBV3-2) to TRBJ1-5, and 7 bases in between align with TRBD1. The cysteine opens and the phenylalanine closes a CDR3 of 14 amino acids. Of all the DNA, just the CDR3 is kept, 42 bases in frame from base 1. V lost 4 bases and J lost 5 bases, and the count of bases not matched to a germline gene is 5. Sequences LGHDT (CDR1) and YNNKEL (CDR2) are obtained from the germline V gene (reference sequence).